Each of the 17 T cell receptor beta chains below was sequenced from the same sample in a study of graft-versus-host responses after intestinal transplantation. Clones were read by immunoSEQ multiplex PCR, and TCRdb kept only the in-frame ones, dropping some. The sample yields about 120,000 clones, 85% to 95% seen once. Which antigens these TCRs recognize remains unknown. The sample here was unstimulated CD8+ T cells sorted from spleen or lymph node cells, taken before transplant. These receptors originate from a human donor who was the organ donor for an intestinal transplant.

This clone was detected once. V and J are TRBV9 and TRBJ2-1; 8 positions agree with TRBD2. This CDR3 is built from 17 residues. V gave up 0 bases and J gave up 1 base; unmatched junction bases: 6. In germline, CDR1 is SGDLS, CDR2 YYNGEE. In nucleotides, the CDR3 is TGTGCCAGCAGCGTAGGGGCTAGCGGGCCATCCTACAATGAGCAGTTCTTC. This codes for CASSVGASGPSYNEQFF.

The rearrangement uses TRBV7-9 and TRBJ2-3; 12 bases fit TRBD2. The germline V gene encodes CDR1 SEHNR and CDR2 FQNEAQ (reference sequence). This CDR3 is 14 amino acids long. After removal of 5 bases from V and 8 bases from J, the junction contained 5 bases not matched to a gene. This CDR3 is CASSGRTSGITQYF. CDR3 DNA: TGTGCCAGCAGCGGCAGGACTAGCGGGATTACGCAGTATTTT.

The V call is TRBV4-1, the J call TRBJ1-2, with 10 bases lining up with TRBD1. V lost 5 bases to trimming and J lost 5 bases; unmatched junction nucleotides: 8. This CDR3 is 15 amino acids long. Germline CDR1 MGHRA, CDR2 YSYEKL. The CDR3 loop is CASSFSTGGAYGYTF. DNA for the CDR3: TGCGCCAGCAGCTTTTCGACAGGGGGCGCTTATGGCTACACCTTC.

This clone was picked up one time. One end of the junction fails to match germline, which may point to a read error. The chain couples TRBV7-7 to TRBJ2-5, with TRBD1 identical over 11 bases. Per germline, CDR1 SSHAT and CDR2 FNYEAQ (reference sequence). This CDR3 is 15 amino acids long. Written as DNA, the CDR3 is TGTGCTAGCAGCTTAGGGACAGGGGGACAAGAGACCCAGTACTTC. It encodes CASSLGTGGQETQYF. Full variable domain (rest looked up from reference TRBV7-7 and TRBJ2-5): GAGVSQSPRYKVTKRGQDVTLRCDPISSHATLYWYQQALGQGPEFLTYFNYEAQPDKSGLPSDRFSAERPEGSISTLTIQRTEQRDSAMYRCASSLGTGGQETQYFGPGTRLLVL.

The chain carries TRBV7-9 and TRBJ1-2; D possibly corresponds to TRBD1 (5 bases). The CDR3 covers 14 residues. Trimming stripped 1 base from V and 8 bases from J, with 14 bases between. CDR1 and CDR2 (germline): SEHNR, FQNEAQ (reference sequence). This chain's CDR3 is CASSLEGRVSGYTF. DNA of the CDR3: TGTGCCAGCAGCTTAGAGGGCAGGGTGAGCGGCTACACCTTC.

The chain has TRBV29-1 and TRBJ2-1; no clear D. Per germline, CDR1 SQVTM and CDR2 ANQGSEA. The CDR3 is 14 residues long. The CDR3 sequence: CSSATPSSYNEQFF. CDR3 nucleotides: TGCAGTAGTGCGACTCCGAGCTCCTACAATGAGCAGTTCTTC.

The genes are TRBV7-9 and TRBJ2-7; TRBD2 matches 9 bases. Germline loops: CDR1 SEHNR, CDR2 FQNEAQ (reference sequence). Unmatched junction bases numbered 7, after V lost 5 bases and J lost 2 bases. CDR3 size: 15 residues. CDR3 coding DNA: TGTGCCAGCAGCCTCCAGCGGGAGGCCCCCTACGAGCAGTACTTC. It codes for CASSLQREAPYEQYF.

This clone was seen once. The V and J genes are TRBV9 and TRBJ2-7, with a possible D match to TRBD2 (5 bases). Trimming removed 3 bases at V and 3 bases at J, with 10 bases between. Germline V CDR1 and CDR2: SGDLS, YYNGEE. The CDR3 has 13 amino acids. Here the CDR3 reads CASSGPGGYEQYF. CDR3 DNA: TGTGCCAGCAGCGGCCCTGGAGGCTACGAGCAGTACTTC. Looking up the rest from reference TRBV9 and TRBJ2-7 gives the full variable domain: DSGVTQTPKHLITATGQRVTLRCSPRSGDLSVYWYQQSLDQGLQFLIQYYNGEERAKGNILERFSAQQFPDLHSELNLSSLELGDSALYFCASSGPGGYEQYFGPGTRLTVT.

The J gene is TRBJ1-1, the V gene TRBV2; maybe TRBD1 (6 bases). The CDR3 extends over 17 amino acids. V dropped 7 bases and J dropped 0 bases, with 21 bases sitting between them. Germline V CDR1 and CDR2: SNHLY, FYNNEI. CDR3 sequence reads: CASILQGNQRMNTEAFF. The CDR3 region has the DNA TGTGCCAGCATATTGCAGGGGAACCAAAGAATGAACACTGAAGCTTTCTTT.

The chain carries TRBV30 and TRBJ2-5; D is possibly TRBD1 (6 bases). The germline V and J ends were trimmed by 4 bases and 5 bases, with 17 bases remaining between them. Germline CDR1 is GTSNPN and CDR2 is SVGIG (reference sequence). The CDR3 consists of 14 residues. CDR3 in DNA: TGTGCCTGGAACCACCTAGGGGGTGGCGAGACCCAGTACTTC. It translates to CAWNHLGGGETQYF.

The chain is built from TRBV7-9 and TRBJ2-1; 10 bases map to TRBD2. The CDR3 is 14 amino acids. Germline CDR1 and CDR2: SEHNR and FQNEAQ (reference sequence). Trimming removed 1 base from V and 8 bases from J; junction bases left unmatched: 2. The CDR3 DNA sequence: TGTGCCAGCAGCTTAGATACTAGCGGGGATGAGCAGTTCTTC. It encodes CASSLDTSGDEQFF.

The genes are TRBV6-5 and TRBJ2-7; possibly TRBD1 for D (7 bases). The germline V and J ends were trimmed by 5 bases and 5 bases, with 13 bases remaining between them. Looked up from germline, CDR1 is MNHEY and CDR2 is SVGAGI. The CDR3 has 13 residues. DNA for the CDR3: TGTGCCAGCAGTGAGGGCAGGGGGGACGAGCAGTACTTC. Its protein product is CASSEGRGDEQYF.

The CDR3 sequence: CASSLRLNTEAFF. The DNA of the CDR3 is TGTGCCAGCAGCTTAAGGTTGAACACTGAAGCTTTCTTT. J is TRBJ1-1 and V is TRBV7-3; D is unclear. Germline-derived CDR1 and CDR2 are SGHTA and FQGTGA. This CDR3 comprises 13 residues. Trimming removed 1 base from V and 0 bases from J, with 3 bases in between. Full variable domain (outside the CDR3, taken from reference TRBV7-3 and TRBJ1-1): GAGVSQTPSNKVTEKGKYVELRCDPISGHTALYWYRQSLGQGPEFLIYFQGTGAADDSGLPNDRFFAVRPEGSVSTLKIQRTERGDSAVYLCASSLRLNTEAFFGQGTRLTVV.

The V and J genes are TRBV27 and TRBJ2-1; 10 positions agree with TRBD1. This CDR3 is 15 amino acids long. V shed 3 bases, J shed 6 bases, and the junction held 5 bases outside the gene matches. CDR1 is MNHEY, CDR2 SMNVEV, per germline (reference sequence). The CDR3 is CASSFIGQGGNEQFF. CDR3 nucleotide sequence: TGTGCCAGCAGTTTCATCGGACAGGGGGGCAATGAGCAGTTCTTC.

The V and J genes are TRBV4-3 and TRBJ1-1, with 8 bases fitting TRBD1. CDR1 is LGHNA and CDR2 is YSLEER in the germline V gene. V trimming: 2 bases; J trimming: 5 bases; junction bases outside the gene matches: 10. This CDR3 is 16 amino acids long. The CDR3 DNA reads as TGCGCCAGCAGCCAATATCAGGGGGCGCGAGTAACTGAAGCTTTCTTT. It codes for CASSQYQGARVTEAFF.

V and J are TRBV6-1 and TRBJ2-7; 8 nucleotides line up with TRBD2. Looked up from germline, CDR1 is MNHNS and CDR2 is SASEGT. CDR3 size: 15 residues. J gave up 2 bases and V 5 bases, and 8 bases lay outside the gene matches. The CDR3 here is CASSSGTSGTYEQYF. The CDR3 DNA is TGTGCCAGCAGTTCGGGTACTAGCGGTACCTACGAGCAGTACTTC.

The V and J genes are TRBV6-1 and TRBJ2-7, with 13 bases that match TRBD2. From germline, CDR1 is MNHNS and CDR2 SASEGT. The CDR3 spans 15 residues. Trimming cost V 2 bases and J 3 bases; bases outside gene matches: 1. CDR3 sequence: CASSERTSGSYEQYF. The CDR3, as DNA: TGTGCCAGCAGTGAACGGACTAGCGGGAGCTACGAGCAGTACTTC.